Presented here are 5 T cell receptor beta chains from one specimen sequenced in a study of identifying expanded T cells in peripheral blood. Repertoires were generated with immunoSEQ multiplex PCR, while TCRdb's copy carries only in-frame clones and drops some. The table lists over 100,000 clones, 88% of them singletons. The specimen sequenced was blood. These TCRs come from a person aged 18 to 75 in good health.

The rearrangement links TRBV6-6 to TRBJ2-1; 7 nucleotides line up with TRBD1. The CDR3 totals 13 residues. The V gene's germline CDR1 is MNHNY and CDR2 SVGAGI (reference sequence). J gave up 7 bases and V 8 bases, and 8 bases lay outside the gene matches. CDR3 loop: CASGFDRDNEQFF. Written as DNA, the CDR3 is TGTGCCAGCGGGTTCGACAGGGATAATGAGCAGTTCTTC.

The V call is TRBV6-5, the J call TRBJ1-3; D is ambiguous. The V gene's germline CDR1 is MNHEY and CDR2 SVGAGI. V was cut by 4 bases and J by 4 bases, with 8 bases left in between. The CDR3 runs to 13 residues. The CDR3 sequence: CASSSGQGNTIYF. The CDR3 DNA reads TGTGCCAGCAGTTCTGGCCAGGGAAACACCATATATTTT.

The rearrangement uses TRBV29-1 and TRBJ2-5; 10 bases agree with TRBD2. The germline V gene encodes CDR1 SQVTM and CDR2 ANQGSEA. Trimming took 7 bases from V and 5 from J; bases not matched to a gene: 10. This CDR3 spans 14 amino acids. The DNA for the CDR3 is TGCAGCGCCAAAGCGGGAGGGATTGGCGAGACCCAGTACTTC. It translates to CSAKAGGIGETQYF. Using reference TRBV29-1 and TRBJ2-5 for the parts outside the CDR3, the full variable domain is SAVISQKPSRDICQRGTSLTIQCQVDSQVTMMFWYRQQPGQSLTLIATANQGSEATYESGFVIDKFPISRPNLTFSTLTVSNMSPEDSSIYLCSAKAGGIGETQYFGPGTRLLVL.

The chain recombines TRBV5-4 with TRBJ2-7, with D hard to call. Trimming removed 2 bases from V and 3 bases from J, with 12 bases in between. Germline assignment: CDR1 SGHNT and CDR2 YYREEE (reference sequence). The CDR3 has 14 amino acids. CDR3 bases: TGTGCCAGCAGCTTAATAGATACTGACTACGAGCAGTACTTC. Residues: CASSLIDTDYEQYF.

The rearrangement links TRBV6-5 to TRBJ1-2, with 8 bases identical to TRBD1. Germline V gene data show CDR1 as MNHEY and CDR2 as SVGAGI. V trimming: 6 bases; J trimming: 8 bases; junction bases outside the gene matches: 5. CDR3 size: 12 residues. The CDR3 nucleotides are TGTGCCAGCAGGGGACAGGAGGGGGGCTACACCTTC. This translates into CASRGQEGGYTF.